Below are 11 T cell receptor beta chains sequenced from a single sample in a study of Ad26.COV2.S vaccination and SARS-CoV-2 variants. Noted treatment: around 19 received Ad26.COV2.S at low or high dose, single or two shots; roughly five received placebo; per-sample allocation not given. Samples were taken on day 63 after the first vaccine or placebo injection. Repertoires were generated with immunoSEQ multiplex PCR, while TCRdb's copy carries only in-frame clones and drops some. This sample has roughly 300,000 clones, with about 88% found just once. Material: peripheral blood, obtained in a trial of Ad26.COV2.S vaccine versus placebo. These receptors were collected from a person between 18 and 59 years old who received the Ad26.COV2.S COVID-19 vaccine or a placebo.

The V and J genes are TRBV2 and TRBJ1-1; D is unresolved. The germline V gene encodes CDR1 SNHLY and CDR2 FYNNEI. This CDR3 contains 14 residues. The V end lost 7 bases, the J end lost 3 bases, and 15 bases lay between the germline ends. CDR3 sequence (DNA): TGTGCCAGCAAACTTGAAACGGCCCACACTGAAGCTTTCTTT. It translates to CASKLETAHTEAFF. Full variable domain (rest looked up from reference TRBV2 and TRBJ1-1): EPEVTQTPSHQVTQMGQEVILRCVPISNHLYFYWYRQILGQKVEFLVSFYNNEISEKSEIFDDQFSVERPDGSNFTLKIRSTKLEDSAMYFCASKLETAHTEAFFGQGTRLTVV.

The genes are TRBV6-4 and TRBJ1-5; D gene uncertain. The CDR3 runs 13 residues. Trimming took 2 bases from V and 3 from J, leaving 5 bases between them. Germline lookup yields CDR1 MRHNA and CDR2 SNTAGT. The CDR3 bases are TGTGCCAGCAGTGACGGGCACAATCAGCCCCAGCATTTT. Protein sequence: CASSDGHNQPQHF.

The V gene is TRBV4-3, the J gene TRBJ2-7; TRBD1 matches at 8 bases. The CDR3 loop spans 16 amino acids. The V and J ends lost 1 base and 7 bases, in that order; junction bases with no gene match: 12. Per the germline V gene, CDR1 is LGHNA and CDR2 is YSLEER. The CDR3 reads CASSQAVQGAVWEQYF. DNA for the CDR3: TGCGCCAGCAGCCAAGCCGTCCAGGGGGCGGTTTGGGAGCAGTACTTC.

Note on this clone: At one boundary the junction diverges from the germline segment, which might be a read error. The chain links TRBV5-1 to TRBJ1-3; TRBD1 might be the D (6 bases). Germline CDR1 reads SGHRS; CDR2 reads YFSETQ. The CDR3 spans 15 residues. CDR3 in DNA: TGCGCCAGCGGCTTGGGGACGGGGGCAGGAAACACCATATATTTT. Translation gives CASGLGTGAGNTIYF.

The gene calls are TRBV6-5 and TRBJ1-1, with a weak D call TRBD1 (6 bases). Germline V gene lookup returns CDR1 MNHEY and CDR2 SVGAGI. Trimming removed 7 bases from V and 0 bases from J, with 12 bases in between. The CDR3 extends over 14 amino acids. CDR3 region: CASIKDSMNTEAFF. The CDR3 bases are TGTGCCAGCATCAAGGACAGTATGAACACTGAAGCTTTCTTT.

This chain joins TRBV5-4 and TRBJ2-7, with D maybe TRBD1 (6 bases). CDR3 size: 14 residues. Germline CDR1 is SGHNT and CDR2 is YYREEE (reference sequence). Trimming removed 3 bases from V and 8 bases from J, with 18 bases in between. DNA for the CDR3: TGTGCCAGCAGCTCAACGCGACAGGATGGAAAGCAGTACTTC. This codes for CASSSTRQDGKQYF.

This chain connects TRBV3-1 (or the pseudogene TRBV3-2) to TRBJ2-5; a possible D gene is TRBD2 (6 bases). CDR1 is LGHDT and CDR2 is YNNKEL in the germline V gene (reference sequence). The CDR3 totals 17 residues. Trimming removed 2 bases from V and 5 bases from J, with 21 bases in between. The CDR3 nucleotides read TGTGCCAGCAGCCAACCGCCCCGCCGCCGCGGGATGGAGACCCAGTACTTC. Protein sequence: CASSQPPRRRGMETQYF.

This rearrangement joins TRBV6-4 to TRBJ2-2, with D perhaps TRBD1 (5 bases). Trimming removed 0 bases from V and 0 bases from J, with 5 bases in between. Germline assignment: CDR1 MRHNA and CDR2 SNTAGT. The CDR3 loop spans 15 amino acids. The CDR3 DNA is TGTGCCAGCAGTGACTCGACAGCGAACACCGGGGAGCTGTTTTTT. It specifies CASSDSTANTGELFF.

V gene TRBV7-3 combines with J gene TRBJ2-7; D unclear. The germline V gene has CDR1 SGHTA and CDR2 FQGTGA. The ends were cut back, 1 base at V and 1 base at J, with 5 bases in the middle. This CDR3 has 13 amino acids. The CDR3: CASSLIRSYEQYF. The CDR3 region has the DNA TGTGCCAGCAGCTTAATCAGGTCCTACGAGCAGTACTTC.

The genes are TRBV7-2 and TRBJ2-6, with TRBD2 as a possible D gene (5 bases). The V end was cut by 5 bases, the J end by 0 bases, with 11 bases between. Looked up from germline, CDR1 is SGHTA and CDR2 is FQGNSA. The CDR3 covers 16 residues. CDR3 sequence reads: CASSPGEFSGANVLTF. The CDR3 nucleotides read TGTGCCAGCAGCCCCGGGGAGTTCTCTGGGGCCAACGTCCTGACTTTC.

The chain couples TRBV18 to TRBJ2-3; the D is unclear. V was clipped by 0 bases and J by 6 bases, with 7 bases between them. The CDR3 has 13 residues. Germline-derived CDR1 and CDR2 are KGHSH and LQKENI. The CDR3 DNA follows: TGTGCCAGCTCACCACCCCAAGGGGATACGCAGTATTTT. Its translation: CASSPPQGDTQYF.